Described below is a single T cell receptor (beta chain) sequence and its context. What it recognizes is unknown. The CDR3 spans 16 residues. The V segment lost 8 bases and the J segment 2 bases; nucleotides outside the gene matches: 12. The germline gives CDR1 WNHNN, CDR2 SYGVQD (reference sequence). The data were obtained in a study of shared clonotypes between healthy human individuals. Overall study results and limits: Exclusively blood specimens were collected; tissue repertoires likely differ.

Method: immunoSEQ multiplex PCR; TCRdb's copy keeps in-frame clones and lacks some. This table holds some 1,100,000 clones, around 78% found once. This clonotype originated in a man in his late teens or twenties in good health. Some clones in this sample may be carry-over from other donors' samples. Sequencing input: memory CD4+ T cells from PBMCs. Subset given: CD45RA-negative fraction. The chain employs TRBV10-1 and TRBJ2-3; 8 bases match TRBD2. The CDR3 coding sequence is TGCGCCAGCTCGTTTGCGGGAGGAGCTTCCACAGATACGCAGTATTTT. Protein: CASSFAGGASTDTQYF.